The 26 T cell receptor beta chains below all came from one sample that was sequenced in a study of T cell responses to AZD1222 COVID-19 vaccine. The assay was immunoSEQ multiplex PCR, and TCRdb's table has in-frame clones only and misses some. Seen here are tens of thousands of clones, approximately 90% observed once, and the top ten hold 3.1%. The sequencing here drew on peripheral blood, taken 28 days after the second AZD1222 dose. The receptors shown here come from an adult who received the AZD1222 COVID-19 vaccine.

The gene calls are TRBV4-3 and TRBJ2-2; TRBD2 matches 8 bases. J lost 6 bases, V lost 4 bases, and 10 bases had no gene match. The V gene's germline CDR1 is LGHNA and CDR2 YSLEER. The CDR3 is 16 amino acids. CDR3 sequence: CASSPNPGGRAGELFF. CDR3 coding DNA: TGCGCCAGCAGCCCCAATCCGGGGGGGCGGGCCGGGGAGCTGTTTTTT.

The rearrangement links TRBV10-3 to TRBJ2-7; 9 nucleotides match TRBD1. This CDR3 has 11 amino acids. The J segment lost 4 bases and the V segment lost 10 bases, leaving 2 bases of the junction unmatched. The germline V gene has CDR1 ENHRY and CDR2 SYGVKD. The CDR3 sequence: CASGTGYEQYF. Here the CDR3 DNA reads TGTGCCAGTGGGACAGGGTACGAGCAGTACTTC.

The V gene is TRBV7-8, the J gene TRBJ1-1, with D maybe TRBD1 (6 bases). V was shortened by 5 bases and J by 1 base, with 20 bases between the two germline ends. This CDR3 is 17 amino acids long. Germline CDR1 is SGHVS and CDR2 is FQNEAQ. CDR3 DNA: TGTGCCAGCAGCGTCGCCGGACAGTGGAGGGGGAACACTGAAGCTTTCTTT. Its protein is CASSVAGQWRGNTEAFF.

For this clone: The same CDR3 arises from other DNA sequences in this sample as well. The chain carries TRBV7-2 and TRBJ1-5; a weak D match, TRBD1 (5 bases). Deletions cut 1 base from V and 6 bases from J, with 13 bases between. Germline loops: CDR1 SGHTA, CDR2 FQGNSA. The CDR3 spans 15 residues. The CDR3 coding sequence is TGTGCCAGCAGCTTAGGAGGAGGGGCGGGTCAGCCCCAGCATTTT. Encoded protein: CASSLGGGAGQPQHF.

For the CDR3, the DNA is TGTGCCAGCAGCCCCCAGGGTTCCTCCTACAATGAGCAGTTCTTC. The encoded protein is CASSPQGSSYNEQFF. The rearrangement uses TRBV9 and TRBJ2-1; D may be TRBD1 (5 bases). CDR3 size: 15 residues. V was shortened by 4 bases and J by 0 bases, with 11 bases between the two germline ends. Germline V CDR1 and CDR2: SGDLS, YYNGEE.

CDR3 loop: CASSQERTGGFLPDTQYF. As DNA, the CDR3 is TGTGCCAGCAGCCAAGAACGGACAGGGGGTTTTCTGCCAGATACGCAGTATTTT. This chain uses TRBV4-2 with TRBJ2-3; 10 bases fit TRBD1. The CDR3 length is 18 residues. Germline V lookup: CDR1 LGHNA, CDR2 YNFKEQ. Losses at the gene ends were 0 bases for V and 4 bases for J; bases not matched to a gene: 10.

This sequence joins TRBV11-3 and TRBJ2-7; D gene uncertain. In germline, CDR1 is SGHNT, CDR2 YENEEA. This CDR3 is 13 amino acids long. V shed 1 base and J shed 3 bases, with 7 bases lying between them. Here the CDR3 DNA reads TGTGCCAGCAGCTTAGGTGGCGGCTACGAGCAGTACTTC. The encoded protein is CASSLGGGYEQYF.

The chain couples TRBV18 to TRBJ2-5; TRBD2 might be the D (6 bases). Germline V gives CDR1 KGHSH, CDR2 LQKENI. This CDR3 contains 12 residues. V dropped 2 bases and J dropped 11 bases, with 12 bases sitting between them. The CDR3 protein is CASSPISGYQYF. The CDR3 DNA reads TGTGCCAGCTCACCAATTAGCGGTTATCAGTACTTC. The entire variable domain, with the rest obtained from reference TRBV18 and TRBJ2-5, is as follows: NAGVMQNPRHLVRRRGQEARLRCSPMKGHSHVYWYRQLPEEGLKFMVYLQKENIIDESGMPKERFSAEFPKEGPSILRIQQVVRGDSAAYFCASSPISGYQYFGPGTRLLVL.

The V and J genes are TRBV5-6 and TRBJ2-7, with TRBD2 matching over 12 bases. V was pared by 2 bases and J by 2 bases, with 5 bases of the junction left unmatched. The CDR3 totals 16 residues. Germline assignment: CDR1 SGHDT and CDR2 YYEEEE. The CDR3 bases are TGTGCCAGCAGCTTACTGACTAGCGGGGGTCCCTACGAGCAGTACTTC. As protein: CASSLLTSGGPYEQYF.

The chain couples TRBV5-4 to TRBJ2-3; tentatively, D is TRBD1 (6 bases). V gave up 2 bases and J gave up 5 bases, with 15 bases separating them. Germline CDR1 reads SGHNT; CDR2 reads YYREEE (reference sequence). The CDR3 has 15 amino acids. CDR3 residues: CASSFGQKQRDTQYF. CDR3 DNA: TGTGCCAGCAGCTTCGGACAGAAACAACGAGATACGCAGTATTTT.

The chain couples TRBV12-3 or TRBV12-4 to TRBJ2-7; no firm D call. The V end was cut by 2 bases, the J end by 1 base, with 6 bases between. The CDR3 is made up of 13 amino acids. As DNA, the CDR3 is TGTGCCAGCAGTTTACGCTTGTCCTACGAGCAGTACTTC. Residues: CASSLRLSYEQYF.

CDR3 amino acids: CASSILPPDRSGGYTF. The CDR3 DNA is TGTGCCAGTAGTATACTCCCCCCGGACCGCTCCGGTGGCTACACCTTC. V usage is TRBV19 and J usage is TRBJ1-2; D call uncertain. The ends were cut back, 2 bases at V and 7 bases at J, with 20 bases in the middle. The CDR3 extends over 16 amino acids. In germline, CDR1 is LNHDA, CDR2 SQIVND (reference sequence).

The V call is TRBV18, the J call TRBJ2-2, with TRBD1 matching 9 bases. With V trimmed by 3 bases and J by 7 bases, 9 bases remained unmatched. The CDR3 extends over 16 amino acids. CDR1 is KGHSH, CDR2 LQKENI, per germline. The CDR3 DNA follows: TGTGCCAGCTCACCGATTCGGGACAGGGCTGGCGGGGAGCTGTTTTTT. It encodes CASSPIRDRAGGELFF.

The V call is TRBV28, the J call TRBJ1-2; tentative D call: TRBD1 (6 bases). In germline, CDR1 is MDHEN, CDR2 SYDVKM. V was pared by 10 bases and J by 0 bases, with 9 bases between. The CDR3 consists of 12 residues. The CDR3 sequence: CATDSSNYGYTF. The CDR3 DNA reads TGTGCCACGGACAGTTCTAACTATGGCTACACCTTC.

The gene calls are TRBV6-2 or TRBV6-3 and TRBJ2-3; maybe TRBD2 (5 bases). The length of the CDR3 is 15 residues. Germline V gene sequence: CDR1 MNHEY, CDR2 SVGEGT. The ends were cut back, 2 bases at V and 5 bases at J, with 14 bases in the middle. CDR3 DNA: TGTGCCAGCAGTTACCGGACTCCGGTCGGAGATACGCAGTATTTT. It codes for CASSYRTPVGDTQYF.

V gene TRBV18 combines with J gene TRBJ2-5; weak D call: TRBD1 (5 bases). V shed 2 bases and J shed 4 bases, with 14 bases lying between them. Per the germline V gene, CDR1 is KGHSH and CDR2 is LQKENI. CDR3 size: 15 residues. The CDR3 loop reads CASSPLSSQGETQYF. In DNA form, the CDR3 reads TGTGCCAGCTCACCATTAAGCAGCCAGGGAGAGACCCAGTACTTC.

V is TRBV30 and J is TRBJ1-6, with D tentatively TRBD1 (5 bases). The CDR3 consists of 17 residues. CDR1 is GTSNPN, CDR2 SVGIG, per germline (reference sequence). Between the trimmed V and J ends, which lost 5 bases and 7 bases, there was a span of 24 bases. CDR3: CAWGREKTGRTNSPLHF. As DNA, the CDR3 is TGTGCCTGGGGACGGGAAAAGACGGGACGGACCAATTCACCCCTCCACTTT.

The chain links TRBV5-1 to TRBJ2-5; possibly TRBD1 or TRBD2 for D (5 bases each). Germline V CDR1 and CDR2: SGHRS, YFSETQ. The germline V and J ends were trimmed by 1 base and 6 bases, with 16 bases remaining between them. The CDR3 runs 15 residues. The CDR3 loop is CASSLIPGAGQTQYF. The CDR3 region has the DNA TGCGCCAGCAGCTTGATACCCGGGGCGGGTCAGACCCAGTACTTC.

CDR3 in amino acids: CASSVPAAENNTEAFF. The DNA of the CDR3 is TGTGCCAGCAGTGTCCCCGCAGCAGAAAATAACACTGAAGCTTTCTTT. This sequence joins TRBV2 and TRBJ1-1; no clear D gene. V shed 4 bases and J shed 2 bases, with 17 bases lying between them. Germline V CDR1 and CDR2: SNHLY, FYNNEI. The CDR3 runs to 16 residues.

The V gene is TRBV7-8, the J gene TRBJ1-4, with 9 positions matching TRBD1. Per the germline V gene, CDR1 is SGHVS and CDR2 is FQNEAQ. CDR3 length equals 16 residues. The junction had 2 bases not matched to a gene; V was cut back by 3 bases and J by 0 bases. CDR3 nucleotide sequence: TGTGCCAGCAGCTTGGGACAGGGAACAACTAATGAAAAACTGTTTTTT. Translated: CASSLGQGTTNEKLFF.

The rearrangement uses TRBV5-1 and TRBJ1-3; 7 bases match TRBD1. Germline loops: CDR1 SGHRS, CDR2 YFSETQ. V was clipped by 0 bases and J by 8 bases; unmatched bases: 5. The length of the CDR3 is 14 residues. The CDR3: CASSLATGRDTIYF. For the CDR3, the DNA is TGCGCCAGCAGCTTGGCGACAGGGAGGGACACCATATATTTT.

The V call is TRBV7-8, the J call TRBJ1-2, with D perhaps matching TRBD1 (5 bases). CDR1 is SGHVS and CDR2 is FQNEAQ in the germline V gene. The CDR3 loop spans 14 amino acids. V lost 5 bases and J 1 base, leaving 11 bases between the germline ends. As DNA, the CDR3 is TGTGCCAGCAGCCTAGGGACGGTTAACTATGGCTACACCTTC. Its protein product is CASSLGTVNYGYTF.

J is TRBJ1-3 and V is TRBV4-3; D gene ambiguous. V dropped 4 bases and J dropped 4 bases, with 8 bases sitting between them. CDR3 length equals 13 residues. In germline, CDR1 is LGHNA, CDR2 YSLEER. The CDR3 loop reads CASSLTTGNTIYF. Written as DNA, the CDR3 is TGCGCCAGCAGCCTAACAACCGGAAACACCATATATTTT.

This sequence joins TRBV7-6 and TRBJ2-1; D ambiguous. CDR1 SGHVS and CDR2 FNYEAQ come from the germline V gene. V was clipped by 2 bases and J by 3 bases, with 14 bases between them. The CDR3 has 16 amino acids. In DNA, the CDR3 is TGTGCCAGCAGCTTAACCCAGGCCCACGGCTACAATGAGCAGTTCTTC. Its translation: CASSLTQAHGYNEQFF.

The V gene is TRBV9, the J gene TRBJ1-1, with D unclear. CDR3 length: 14 residues. The germline CDR1 and CDR2 sequences are SGDLS and YYNGEE. V was trimmed by 0 bases and J by 3 bases, leaving 9 bases between them. The CDR3 DNA is TGTGCCAGCAGCGTAGGGGGTCGTGACACTGAAGCTTTCTTT. This encodes CASSVGGRDTEAFF.

For the CDR3, the DNA is TGTGCCAGCAGCTTAGCGGGGGGGCACACTGAAGCTTTCTTT. Translation: CASSLAGGHTEAFF. The chain combines TRBV7-8 with TRBJ1-1; D is perhaps TRBD1 (6 bases). Germline V gives CDR1 SGHVS, CDR2 FQNEAQ. CDR3 length equals 14 residues. V lost 0 bases to trimming and J lost 3 bases, with 8 bases between them.